The 6 T cell receptor beta chains reported below all come from one sample, sequenced in a study of blood T cell repertoires in COVID-19 (TCRdb year 2020). Libraries were made using the immunoSEQ multiplex PCR assay. Sourced from immuneACCESS, this table was stored by TCRdb with only in-frame sequences that have V and J called. A share of the clones is absent; for the studies checked, an unresolved V gene accounts for under half, and the remainder has no known explanation. Counted in this sample were roughly 170,000 clones; around 79% of them appeared once. The ten largest clonotypes hold 7.5% to 8.5% of the sample. Sequenced: peripheral blood. These receptors were obtained from a woman aged 60-70 years with COVID-19, enrolled during active disease.

The J gene is TRBJ2-5, the V gene TRBV11-3, with D perhaps matching TRBD2 (6 bases). Germline loops: CDR1 SGHNT, CDR2 YENEEA. This CDR3 is 14 amino acids long. With 5 bases removed from V and 2 bases from J, the gap between germline ends came to 12 bases. For the CDR3, the DNA is TGTGCCAGCAGCGAAGGGACTGCTCAAGAGACCCAGTACTTC. It specifies CASSEGTAQETQYF.

V is TRBV11-2 and J is TRBJ2-5; 12 bases line up with TRBD2. Looked up from germline, CDR1 is SGHAT and CDR2 is FQNNGV. The V and J ends lost 3 bases and 1 base, in that order; junction bases with no gene match: 9. The CDR3 is 18 amino acids. CDR3 amino acids: CASSFGLGLAGFQETQYF. The CDR3 region has the DNA TGTGCCAGCAGCTTCGGCCTAGGACTAGCGGGGTTCCAAGAGACCCAGTACTTC.

This chain connects TRBV6-4 to TRBJ1-5; unclear D gene. Germline lookup yields CDR1 MRHNA and CDR2 SNTAGT. The germline V and J ends were trimmed by 4 bases and 0 bases, with 4 bases remaining between them. This CDR3 is 13 amino acids long. The CDR3 reads CASSADSNQPQHF. For the CDR3, the DNA is TGTGCCAGCAGTGCAGATAGCAATCAGCCCCAGCATTTT.

The CDR3 loop reads CASSQVRPQSTEAFF. The CDR3 region has the DNA TGCGCCAGCAGCCAAGTCAGGCCCCAGAGCACTGAAGCTTTCTTT. The chain carries TRBV4-1 and TRBJ1-1, with no clear D. The CDR3 sequence is 15 residues long. Germline V lookup: CDR1 MGHRA, CDR2 YSYEKL. The ends were cut back, 1 base at V and 4 bases at J, with 13 bases in the middle.

The V and J genes are TRBV7-9 and TRBJ2-1; D might be TRBD1 (6 bases). In germline, CDR1 is SEHNR, CDR2 FQNEAQ (reference sequence). V shed 5 bases and J shed 3 bases, with 17 bases lying between them. This CDR3 has 16 residues. The CDR3 loop is CASSRGGRGFYNEQFF. The CDR3 region has the DNA TGTGCCAGCAGCCGTGGGGGCCGCGGATTCTACAATGAGCAGTTCTTC.

This sequence joins TRBV19 and TRBJ2-7, with 9 nucleotides matching TRBD1. Germline CDR1 is LNHDA and CDR2 is SQIVND (reference sequence). V was clipped by 3 bases and J by 5 bases; unmatched bases: 2. There are 13 residues in the CDR3. CDR3 sequence (DNA): TGTGCCAGTAGTATTACAGGGGGCGACGAGCAGTACGTC. Amino acid sequence: CASSITGGDEQYV.